This T cell receptor (beta chain) stems from a study of T cell responses to AZD1222 COVID-19 vaccine. Findings and limits, study-wide: At baseline, just 5 or 6 AZD1222 recipients tested seropositive. White British ancestry dominated among donors, who included more females, and clonal diversity was possibly underestimated.

Per germline, CDR1 KGHDR and CDR2 SFDVKD. Trimming stripped 4 bases from V and 0 bases from J, with 12 bases between. CDR3 length: 16 residues. To note about this clone: Its antigen remains unknown.

TCRdb's table, derived via immunoSEQ multiplex PCR, lists solely in-frame clones and lacks some. The repertoire has more than 150,000 clones, approximately 90% of them found once; the top ten carry 0.99%. This TCR was recovered from an adult in good health. This sample comprised peripheral blood, obtained on day 0 of AZD1222 vaccination. This chain uses TRBV24-1 with TRBJ1-3, with D tentatively TRBD1 (6 bases). The CDR3 DNA reads TGTGCCACCAGTGACCCCGACAGGTACTCTGGAAACACCATATATTTT. This gives the protein CATSDPDRYSGNTIYF.